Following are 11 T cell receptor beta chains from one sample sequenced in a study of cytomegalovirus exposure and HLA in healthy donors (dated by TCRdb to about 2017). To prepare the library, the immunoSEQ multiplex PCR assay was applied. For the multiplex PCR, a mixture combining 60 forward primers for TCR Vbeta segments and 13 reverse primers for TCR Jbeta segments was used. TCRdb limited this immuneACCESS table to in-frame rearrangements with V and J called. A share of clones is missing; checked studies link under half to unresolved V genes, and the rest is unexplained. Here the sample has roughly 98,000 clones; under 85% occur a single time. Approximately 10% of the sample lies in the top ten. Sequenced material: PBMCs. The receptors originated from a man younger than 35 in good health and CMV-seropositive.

The CDR3 here is CASSFVQSTNEKLFF. The CDR3 DNA reads as TGTGCCAGCAGTTTCGTCCAGTCAACTAATGAAAAACTGTTTTTT. The genes are TRBV2 and TRBJ1-4; unclear D gene. V shed 5 bases and J shed 0 bases, with 10 bases lying between them. From germline, CDR1 is SNHLY and CDR2 FYNNEI. CDR3 length: 15 amino acids. The full variable domain, in which reference TRBV2 and TRBJ1-4 provide the parts outside the CDR3, is EPEVTQTPSHQVTQMGQEVILRCVPISNHLYFYWYRQILGQKVEFLVSFYNNEISEKSEIFDDQFSVERPDGSNFTLKIRSTKLEDSAMYFCASSFVQSTNEKLFFGSGTQLSVL.

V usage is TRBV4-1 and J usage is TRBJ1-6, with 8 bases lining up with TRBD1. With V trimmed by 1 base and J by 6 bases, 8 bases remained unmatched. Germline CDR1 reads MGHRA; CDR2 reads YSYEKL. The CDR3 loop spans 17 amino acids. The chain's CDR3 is CASSQGGTGRSNSPLHF. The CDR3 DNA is TGCGCCAGCAGCCAAGGAGGGACAGGAAGGAGTAATTCACCCCTCCACTTT.

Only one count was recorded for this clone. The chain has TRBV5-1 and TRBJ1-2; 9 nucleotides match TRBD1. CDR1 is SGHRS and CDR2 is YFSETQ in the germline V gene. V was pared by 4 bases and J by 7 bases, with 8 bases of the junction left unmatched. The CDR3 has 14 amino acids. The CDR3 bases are TGCGCCAGCAGCATGGAGGACAGGGGAGGTGGCTACACCTTC. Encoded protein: CASSMEDRGGGYTF.

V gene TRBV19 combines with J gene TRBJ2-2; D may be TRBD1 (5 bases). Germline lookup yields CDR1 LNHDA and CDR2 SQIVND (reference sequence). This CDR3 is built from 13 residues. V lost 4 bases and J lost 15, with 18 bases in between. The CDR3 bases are TGTGCCAGTAGTACGATGTCTAAGGGGAAGGTGTTTTTT. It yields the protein CASSTMSKGKVFF.

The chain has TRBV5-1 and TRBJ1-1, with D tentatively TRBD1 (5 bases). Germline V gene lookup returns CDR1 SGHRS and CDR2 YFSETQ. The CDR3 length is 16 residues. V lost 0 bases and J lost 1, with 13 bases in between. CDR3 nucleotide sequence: TGCGCCAGCAGCTTGGTTACAGGCATGGGGAACACTGAAGCTTTCTTT. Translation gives CASSLVTGMGNTEAFF. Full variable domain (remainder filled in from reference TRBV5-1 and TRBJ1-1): KAGVTQTPRYLIKTRGQQVTLSCSPISGHRSVSWYQQTPGQGLQFLFEYFSETQRNKGNFPGRFSGRQFSNSRSEMNVSTLELGDSALYLCASSLVTGMGNTEAFFGQGTRLTVV.

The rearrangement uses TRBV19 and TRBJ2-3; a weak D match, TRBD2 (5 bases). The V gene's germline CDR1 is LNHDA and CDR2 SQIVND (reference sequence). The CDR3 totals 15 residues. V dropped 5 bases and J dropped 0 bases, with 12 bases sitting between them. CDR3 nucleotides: TGTGCCAGTAGTGAGGAAACTAGGAGCACAGATACGCAGTATTTT. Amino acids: CASSEETRSTDTQYF.

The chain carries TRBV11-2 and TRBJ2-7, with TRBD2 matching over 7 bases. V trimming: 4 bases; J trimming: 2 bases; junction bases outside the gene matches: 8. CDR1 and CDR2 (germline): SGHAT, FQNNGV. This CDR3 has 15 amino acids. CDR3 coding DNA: TGTGCCAGCAGCTCTGAAGTCGGGGGGACCTACGAGCAGTACTTC. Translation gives CASSSEVGGTYEQYF.

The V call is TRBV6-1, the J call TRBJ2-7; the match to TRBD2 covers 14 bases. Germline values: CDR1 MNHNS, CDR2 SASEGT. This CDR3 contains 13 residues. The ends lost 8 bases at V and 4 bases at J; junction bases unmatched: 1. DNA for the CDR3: TGTGCCAGCGGGACTAGCGGGAGTTACGAGCAGTACTTC. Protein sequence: CASGTSGSYEQYF.

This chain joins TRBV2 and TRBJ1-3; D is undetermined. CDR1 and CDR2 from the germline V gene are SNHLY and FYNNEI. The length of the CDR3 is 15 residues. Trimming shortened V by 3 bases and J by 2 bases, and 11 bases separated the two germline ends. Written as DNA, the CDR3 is TGTGCCAGCAGTGAGCTTACAGCTCCTGGAAACACCATATATTTT. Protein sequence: CASSELTAPGNTIYF.

The chain's CDR3 is CASSFSGNRSPLHF. The CDR3 coding sequence is TGTGCCAGCAGCTTCTCGGGGAATCGGTCACCCCTCCACTTT. The chain is built from TRBV7-9 and TRBJ1-6; D gene unclear. The germline V gene encodes CDR1 SEHNR and CDR2 FQNEAQ (reference sequence). V was clipped by 3 bases and J by 10 bases, with 13 bases between them. The CDR3 runs 14 residues.

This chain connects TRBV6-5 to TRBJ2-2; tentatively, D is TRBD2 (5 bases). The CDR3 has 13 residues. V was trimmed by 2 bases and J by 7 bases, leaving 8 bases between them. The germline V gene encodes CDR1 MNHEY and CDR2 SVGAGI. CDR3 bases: TGTGCCAGCAGTTACGCGGGTGGCGGGGAGCTGTTTTTT. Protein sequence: CASSYAGGGELFF.